Below, one T cell receptor beta chain is given with its context. These data belong to a study of blood T cell repertoires in COVID-19. Method: immunoSEQ multiplex PCR; TCRdb's copy keeps in-frame clones and lacks some. The repertoire holds about 80,000 clones, with about four fifths as singletons. The clonotype comes from a woman aged 70 to 79 with acute or convalescent COVID-19. Material: peripheral blood.

This CDR3 reads CASSLNSQNIQYF. CDR3 nucleotide sequence: TGTGCCAGCAGTTTAAACAGCCAAAACATTCAGTACTTC. This chain links TRBV12-3 or TRBV12-4 with TRBJ2-4; D is unclear. This CDR3 is built from 13 residues. With 2 bases removed from V and 5 bases from J, the gap between germline ends came to 7 bases.